A selection of T cell receptor beta chains follows, all from one sample in a study of CD8 T cells in ankylosing spondylitis. TCRdb recomputed calls from the 5' RACE reads with MiXCR, one row per CDR3 protein. This sample has approximately 28,000 distinct CDR3 sequences, with approximately 8% found just once. Specimen: blood. All receptors derive from a male donor with ankylosing spondylitis or in good health (not recorded which). Both conserved end residues are part of each CDR3. Each record gives: V gene, J gene, D gene, clone size, CDR3 DNA, CDR3 protein. The D gene is left open where the match is weak. For some rows the clone size is stated as once, few or many, or as a class when expanded; others skip it.

TRBV29-1	TRBJ2-5	NA	many	TGCAGCGTTTCCAAGGCGGTTGGCGAGACCCAGTACTTC	CSVSKAVGETQYF
TRBV12-3/TRBV12-4	TRBJ2-1	NA	NA	TGTGCCAGCACCTTTAATCCTCCCGAGCAGCATGAGCAGTTCTTC	CASTFNPPEQHEQFF
TRBV28	TRBJ2-1	TRBD2	few	TGTGCCAGCAGTTCCTGGGGGAGCGGGGCCCTAAATTCTCACAATGAGCAGTTCTTC	CASSSWGSGALNSHNEQFF
TRBV7-6	TRBJ2-3	NA	NA	TGTGCCAGCAGCCTCGATCGGGACACCCCAGATACGCAGTATTTT	CASSLDRDTPDTQYF
TRBV12-3/TRBV12-4	TRBJ1-4	NA	NA	TGTGCCAGCAGTTTCGGGGATGAAAAACTGTTTTTT	CASSFGDEKLFF
TRBV20-1	TRBJ1-4	NA	few	TGCAGTGCTAGCCCAGCCGGAGGGTTTAATGAAAAACTGTTTTTT	CSASPAGGFNEKLFF
TRBV12-3/TRBV12-4	TRBJ2-7	TRBD1	few	TGTGCCAGCAGTAGCACCGGGACAGGGCGCGAGCAGTACTTC	CASSSTGTGREQYF
TRBV2	TRBJ2-7	TRBD2	many	TGTGCCAGCAGTGAAGTAAGGACTAGCGGGAGAGCGGGGCAGTACTTC	CASSEVRTSGRAGQYF
TRBV12-3/TRBV12-4	TRBJ2-3	NA	NA	TGTGCCAGCAGTTTATATCACAGGGTAGGAACAGATACGCAGTATTTT	CASSLYHRVGTDTQYF
TRBV6-2/TRBV6-3	TRBJ2-5	TRBD1	NA	TGTGCCAGCAGTCCATCCGGGACAGGGATCGGCGAGACCCAGTACTTC	CASSPSGTGIGETQYF
TRBV20-1	TRBJ2-3	NA	few	TGCAGTGCTATATCTAGCGTTAGCACAGATACGCAGTATTTT	CSAISSVSTDTQYF
TRBV12-3/TRBV12-4	TRBJ1-3	NA	few	TGTGCCAGCAGTGTTACAGACTCTGGAAACACCATATATTTT	CASSVTDSGNTIYF
TRBV20-1	TRBJ2-1	TRBD2	NA	TGCAGTGCTAGAGATCCCGCTAGCGGGGGCAATGAGCAGTTCTTC	CSARDPASGGNEQFF
TRBV20-1	TRBJ1-4	TRBD1	many	TGCAGTGCAGACAAACAGGGGGTGGAACTGTTTTTT	CSADKQGVELFF
TRBV7-2	TRBJ2-3	NA	few	TGTGCCAGCAGCTTTCAGGGAAGCACAGATACGCAGTATTTT	CASSFQGSTDTQYF
TRBV20-1	TRBJ2-5	TRBD2	many	TGCAGTGCCGGTAGCGGGGGCCAAGAGACCCAGTACTTC	CSAGSGGQETQYF
TRBV4-1	TRBJ2-3	NA	NA	TGCGCCAGCAGTCCCCGAAAAGATACGCAGTATTTT	CASSPRKDTQYF
TRBV10-1	TRBJ1-1	NA	once	TGCGCCAGCAGTCCAAAGGGGAGACCAATGAACACTGAAGCTTTCTTT	CASSPKGRPMNTEAFF
TRBV11-1	TRBJ2-3	NA	few	TGTGCCAGCAGCTTAGTGGGGACGGAGGATACGCAGTATTTT	CASSLVGTEDTQYF
TRBV7-2	TRBJ2-3	NA	NA	TGTGCCAGCAGCTTCCGAATCCCGCGGAGACCTAGCACAGATACGCAGTATTTT	CASSFRIPRRPSTDTQYF
TRBV27	TRBJ1-6	NA	few	TGTGCCAGCAGTCCGCAGGGAACCGATTCACCCCTCCACTTT	CASSPQGTDSPLHF
TRBV20-1	TRBJ2-3	NA	few	TGCAGTGTTCTGACAGATACGCAGTATTTT	CSVLTDTQYF
TRBV20-1	TRBJ2-3	TRBD2	NA	TGCAGTGCTTACCCCGCGGGGGGCACAGATACGCAGTATTTT	CSAYPAGGTDTQYF
TRBV5-1	TRBJ2-3	TRBD1	many	TGCGCCAGCAGCACCCGGACAGGGTTTGGAGATACGCAGTATTTT	CASSTRTGFGDTQYF
TRBV9	TRBJ2-1	TRBD2	few	TGTGCCAGCAGCGCCAGCGGGAGTAAATACAATGAGCAGTTCTTC	CASSASGSKYNEQFF
TRBV29-1	TRBJ2-3	TRBD2	NA	TGCAGCGTGGAGACTAGCGGTGATACGCAGTATTTT	CSVETSGDTQYF